Listed here is a single T cell receptor (beta chain). These data originate in a study of blood T cell repertoires in COVID-19. Study summary: COVID-19 samples from acute and convalescent phases originated in the United States, Italy and Spain. PBMCs, B-cell-depleted T cells, or T cells provided the cDNA or gDNA that made up the material.

Per germline, CDR1 MNHEY and CDR2 SMNVEV (reference sequence). V was pared by 4 bases and J by 4 bases, with 7 bases of the junction left unmatched. This CDR3 has 15 amino acids. The repertoire was sequenced with immunoSEQ multiplex PCR; TCRdb's copy has only in-frame clones and lacks some. Of hundreds of thousands of clones in the sample, roughly nine tenths are singletons; the top ten hold roughly 0.7%. This receptor was obtained from a man aged 35 to 55 with acute or convalescent COVID-19. This chain joins TRBV27 and TRBJ1-2, with 9 bases aligning to TRBD1. The sequenced sample was peripheral blood. The CDR3 coding sequence is TGTGCCAGCAGTTCCCGGGACAGGGTACCCTATGGCTACACCTTC. Protein sequence: CASSSRDRVPYGYTF.